This is a list of T cell receptor beta chains from one sample in a study of patients and donors after allogeneic stem cell transplantation. TCRdb processed the RT-PCR reads anew with MiXCR; each CDR3 protein has one entry. This sample has 100,000 to 120,000 distinct CDR3 sequences; 35% to 45% occur once, and the top ten carry 27%. The sequencing sample was made of blood, either unsorted or a sorted T cell fraction (not recorded which). The receptors here all came from a human donor who was either an allogeneic HSCT recipient or a stem cell or donor lymphocyte infusion donor (not recorded which). It is not recorded whose cells these are; they may come from a transplant donor. Both conserved end residues are part of each CDR3. D genes are given only for firm matches. Clone size is stated in some rows and not others, as once, few, many or a class when expanded.

cdr3_length j_call clone_size d_call v_call cdr3_aa cdr3_nt
18 TRBJ2-1 few NA TRBV10-3 CAISGSQPSRREYNEQFF TGTGCCATCAGTGGATCCCAGCCATCTAGGCGGGAATACAATGAGCAGTTCTTC
14 TRBJ2-1 NA TRBD2 TRBV7-2 CASIEGLVNNEQFF TGTGCCAGCATAGAGGGACTAGTAAACAATGAGCAGTTCTTC
15 TRBJ2-1 NA NA TRBV24-1 CATSDLGSSYNEQFF TGTGCCACCAGTGACCTGGGGAGCTCCTACAATGAGCAGTTCTTC
13 TRBJ1-6 few NA TRBV20-1 CSARAFLNSPLHF TGCAGTGCCAGGGCGTTCCTTAATTCACCCCTCCACTTT
11 TRBJ2-1 NA NA TRBV20-1 CSARKMNEQFF TGCAGTGCTAGAAAAATGAATGAGCAGTTCTTC
14 TRBJ1-2 NA NA TRBV6-5 CASSYKHENYGYTF TGTGCCAGCAGTTACAAACATGAGAACTATGGCTACACCTTC
15 TRBJ1-3 NA NA TRBV2 CASNSGATSGNTIYF TGTGCCAGCAACTCAGGGGCAACCTCTGGAAACACCATATATTTT
13 TRBJ1-4 few NA TRBV7-2 CASSLERGEKLFF TGTGCCAGCAGCTTGGAACGGGGGGAAAAACTGTTTTTT
14 TRBJ2-2 many TRBD2 TRBV29-1 CSVTSRGGTGELFF TGCAGCGTCACTTCTCGCGGGGGCACCGGGGAGCTGTTTTTT
17 TRBJ1-3 few NA TRBV7-9 CASSSNSGRVPGNTIYF TGTGCCAGCAGCTCCAATTCGGGGAGGGTCCCTGGAAACACCATATATTTT
16 TRBJ1-4 few NA TRBV6-5 CASSRTGQHPNEKLFF TGTGCCAGCAGCCGAACCGGACAGCACCCCAATGAAAAACTGTTTTTT
13 TRBJ2-3 NA NA TRBV24-1 CATSDSITDTQYF TGTGCCACCAGTGATTCTATCACAGATACGCAGTATTTT
13 TRBJ2-1 NA NA TRBV20-1 CSASGTVGGEQFF TGCAGTGCTAGTGGGACCGTGGGGGGTGAGCAGTTCTTC